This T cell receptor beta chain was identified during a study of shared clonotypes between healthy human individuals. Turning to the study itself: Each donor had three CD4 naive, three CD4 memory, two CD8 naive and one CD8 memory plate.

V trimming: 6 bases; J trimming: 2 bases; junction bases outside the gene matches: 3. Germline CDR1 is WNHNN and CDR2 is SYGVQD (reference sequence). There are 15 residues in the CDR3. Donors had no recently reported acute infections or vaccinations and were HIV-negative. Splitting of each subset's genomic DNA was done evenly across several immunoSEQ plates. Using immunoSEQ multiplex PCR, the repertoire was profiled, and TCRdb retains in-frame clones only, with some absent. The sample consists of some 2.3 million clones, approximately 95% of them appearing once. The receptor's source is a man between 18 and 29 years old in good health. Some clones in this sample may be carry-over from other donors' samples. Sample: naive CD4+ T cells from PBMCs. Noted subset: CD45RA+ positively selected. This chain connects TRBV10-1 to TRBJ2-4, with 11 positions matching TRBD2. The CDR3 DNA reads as TGCGCCAGCAGCGGGACTAGCGGTTCCAAAAACATTCAGTACTTC. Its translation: CASSGTSGSKNIQYF.